The source of this T cell receptor (beta chain) is a study of spatial heterogeneity in lung cancer. Turning to the study itself: Detection consistently captured more beta-chain sequences than alpha-chain sequences. More than nine raw reads, on average, carried each unique TCR and UMI combination.

Findings of the study overall: Resection blood, more than follow-up blood, showed ubiquitous expanded tumor TCRs.

Trimming took 0 bases from V and 4 from J; bases not matched to a gene: 10. Germline CDR1 is LNHNV and CDR2 is YYDKDF (reference sequence). CDR3 size: 18 residues. This clonotype has more than one count but fewer than ten. Its antigen is not identified. This sample's time point: sample taken at primary tumor resection. Tumor, nontumor lung or frozen PBMC supplied whole RNA that was sequenced unsorted. Untreated early-stage non-small cell lung cancer patients, some 70 in total, were the donors. TCRdb ran MiXCR on the 5' RACE reads and lists one entry per CDR3 protein. The data show 45,000 or so distinct CDR3 sequences, 7.6% seen once.

The chain is built from TRBV15 and TRBJ1-2; TRBD1 matches at 11 bases. The sequence came from a female donor with early-stage non-small cell lung cancer. The sample consisted of PBMCs, taken at surgery. The CDR3 sequence: CATSRDGRTGGVSYGYTF. The CDR3 bases are TGTGCCACCAGCAGAGATGGAAGGACAGGGGGCGTCTCCTATGGCTACACCTTC.